The clone carrying this T cell receptor (beta chain) was picked up many times. Its specificity is unknown. This entry belongs to a study of CD8+CD57+ T cells in acquired aplastic anemia. Study in general: DNA per sorted CD4+ or CD8+ sample ranged roughly 0.19 to 30 ug, averaging approximately 3.1 ug. Study-wide results and caveats: With respect to CD8+ Simpson's diversity, patients and controls did not differ significantly.

Genomic DNA constituted the template upon which TCR beta VDJ and CDR3 profiling was performed. MiXCR was run by TCRdb on the reads, yielding one entry per CDR3 protein. The data show roughly 180,000 distinct CDR3 sequences, roughly 65% seen once. Patients included in sequencing had previously demonstrated CD8+CD57+ cell expansion by flow cytometry. Germline V gives CDR1 MNHNY, CDR2 SVGAGI (reference sequence). CDR3 length: 15 residues. V gave up 6 bases and J gave up 4 bases; unmatched junction bases: 8. The TCR originated in a human donor with aplastic anemia. The rearrangement links TRBV6-6 to TRBJ1-4, with 7 bases lining up with TRBD1. The sequencing input was sorted CD4+, CD8+, or CD8+CD57+ T cells (not recorded which) from PBMCs. CDR3 sequence reads: CASSYTGAINEKLFF. CDR3 DNA sequence: TGTGCCAGCAGCTATACAGGGGCCATTAATGAAAAACTGTTTTTT.